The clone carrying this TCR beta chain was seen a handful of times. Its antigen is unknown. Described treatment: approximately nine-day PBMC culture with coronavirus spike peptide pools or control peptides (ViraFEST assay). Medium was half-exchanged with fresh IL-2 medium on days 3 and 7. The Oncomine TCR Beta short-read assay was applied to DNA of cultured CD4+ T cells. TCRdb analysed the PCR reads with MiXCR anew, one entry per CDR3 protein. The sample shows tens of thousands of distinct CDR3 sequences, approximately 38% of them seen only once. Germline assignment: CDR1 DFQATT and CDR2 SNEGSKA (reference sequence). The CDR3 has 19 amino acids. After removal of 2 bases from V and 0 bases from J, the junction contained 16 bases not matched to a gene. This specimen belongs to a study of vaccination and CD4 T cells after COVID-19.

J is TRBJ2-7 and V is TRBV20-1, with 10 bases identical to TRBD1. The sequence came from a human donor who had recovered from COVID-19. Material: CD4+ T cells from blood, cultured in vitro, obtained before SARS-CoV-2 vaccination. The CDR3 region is CSARLPGQGRKESSYEQYF. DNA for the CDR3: TGCAGTGCTAGACTCCCGGGACAGGGGCGAAAGGAGAGCTCCTACGAGCAGTACTTC.